This T cell receptor (beta chain) was observed in a study of blood T cell repertoires in COVID-19. Study as a whole: T cells, B-cell-depleted T cells, or PBMCs supplied cDNA or gDNA.

As originally analysed: Amplified reference gene primers provided the basis for estimating nucleated cell counts. The assay was immunoSEQ multiplex PCR, and TCRdb's table has in-frame clones only and misses some. For V, J and clone size, that table is used; D and trimming come from the DNA. The data hold a few hundred thousand clones, with approximately 86% observed a single time. This clone appeared a single time. Per germline, CDR1 LGHDT and CDR2 YNNKEL (reference sequence). The CDR3 length is 12 residues. V was clipped by 7 bases and J by 1 base, with 7 bases between them. Sequencing used peripheral blood. This TCR was sampled from a woman aged 70-85 years with active or convalescent COVID-19. This chain uses TRBV3-1 (or the pseudogene TRBV3-2) with TRBJ1-1; no definite D call. CDR3 loop: CASIAPNTEAFF. Here the CDR3 DNA reads TGTGCCAGCATAGCTCCGAACACTGAAGCTTTCTTT.